This passage covers 6 T cell receptor beta chains from one sample sequenced in a study of blood T cell repertoires in COVID-19. This table comes from immunoSEQ multiplex PCR, and its TCRdb copy is limited to in-frame clones, with some not included. This table has about 41,000 clones, 88% appearing once. Sequencing was done on a sample of peripheral blood. These receptor sequences come from a human donor in a cohort sampled during active COVID-19.

The CDR3 DNA reads as TGTGCCAGTAGTATAGTGGTCTTAAGGCGGGATAGGACCTACAATGAGCAGTTCTTC. This codes for CASSIVVLRRDRTYNEQFF. The V call is TRBV19, the J call TRBJ2-1, with a tentative D call TRBD2 (6 bases). CDR1 is LNHDA, CDR2 SQIVND, per germline (reference sequence). There are 19 residues in the CDR3. Trimming took 1 base from V and 2 from J, leaving 21 bases between them.

This CDR3 is CASTIPFGAGGAKNGYTF. CDR3 DNA: TGTGCCAGCACCATCCCCTTTGGGGCAGGGGGCGCTAAGAATGGCTACACCTTC. V and J are TRBV28 and TRBJ1-2; 8 bases are shared with TRBD1. V lost 7 bases to trimming and J lost 6 bases; unmatched junction nucleotides: 22. This CDR3 contains 18 residues. Per the germline V gene, CDR1 is MDHEN and CDR2 is SYDVKM.

V gene TRBV10-3 combines with J gene TRBJ2-1; 12 nucleotides match TRBD2. Germline lookup yields CDR1 ENHRY and CDR2 SYGVKD. J lost 7 bases, V lost 2 bases, and 6 bases had no gene match. The CDR3 is 16 amino acids. In nucleotides, the CDR3 is TGTGCCATCAGTGAGGCTCTAGCGGGAGGGCCTAATGAGCAGTTCTTC. Its protein product is CAISEALAGGPNEQFF.

The chain joins TRBV5-5 to TRBJ1-6, with 10 bases identical to TRBD1. This CDR3 is 15 amino acids long. Germline V gene lookup returns CDR1 SGHKS and CDR2 YYEKEE (reference sequence). With V trimmed by 4 bases and J by 9 bases, 7 bases remained unmatched. The CDR3: CASSRVGTGASPLHF. DNA for the CDR3: TGTGCCAGCAGCCGCGTGGGGACAGGGGCTTCACCCCTCCACTTT.

The J gene is TRBJ1-1, the V gene TRBV28, with D perhaps matching TRBD1 (5 bases). V lost 6 bases and J 4 bases, leaving 18 bases between the germline ends. From germline, CDR1 is MDHEN and CDR2 SYDVKM. The CDR3 consists of 15 residues. The CDR3 spells CASRNPRDLFTEAFF. CDR3 DNA: TGTGCCAGCAGAAACCCCAGGGATTTATTCACTGAAGCTTTCTTT.

The chain uses TRBV11-2 and TRBJ2-7, with D perhaps matching TRBD1 (5 bases). This CDR3 contains 16 residues. V dropped 7 bases and J dropped 4 bases, with 23 bases sitting between them. The germline gives CDR1 SGHAT, CDR2 FQNNGV. CDR3 sequence: CASTLLDWQGRYEQYF. As DNA, the CDR3 is TGTGCCAGCACCCTCCTCGACTGGCAGGGTCGATACGAGCAGTACTTC.